These 6 T cell receptor beta chains were all obtained from the same sample, sequenced in a study of blood T cell repertoires in COVID-19. TCRdb's table, derived via immunoSEQ multiplex PCR, lists solely in-frame clones and lacks some. The table has 200,000 to 250,000 clones, about four fifths seen once. Sequencing was performed on peripheral blood. These receptor sequences come from a woman in her twenties or thirties who had recovered from COVID-19.

In this sample, this clone turned up a few times. The CDR3, as DNA: TGCGCCAGCAGCTCCCGACTAGCGGGGGGATGGGAGCAGTACTTC. It is translated as CASSSRLAGGWEQYF. This chain connects TRBV5-1 to TRBJ2-7; TRBD2 matches 13 bases. V lost 3 bases to trimming and J lost 7 bases; unmatched junction nucleotides: 7. Germline assignment: CDR1 SGHRS and CDR2 YFSETQ. The CDR3 contains 15 residues.

This clone showed up just once. The chain joins TRBV4-1 to TRBJ2-7; D is possibly TRBD1 (5 bases). Germline values: CDR1 MGHRA, CDR2 YSYEKL. The CDR3 is 13 amino acids. Trimming took off 2 bases at V and 5 bases at J, with 10 bases between the two ends. CDR3 coding DNA: TGCGCCAGCAGCCAATATAAAGGGGACGAGCAGTACTTC. Protein sequence: CASSQYKGDEQYF.

The chain uses TRBV4-1 and TRBJ2-1; D call uncertain. The ends were cut back, 3 bases at V and 4 bases at J, with 10 bases in the middle. The CDR3 contains 14 residues. The germline gives CDR1 MGHRA, CDR2 YSYEKL. CDR3 region: CASSQGSRYNEQFF. In DNA, the CDR3 is TGCGCCAGCAGCCAGGGTAGCCGTTACAATGAGCAGTTCTTC.

This chain uses TRBV10-3 with TRBJ1-3; 7 nucleotides match TRBD1. This CDR3 is built from 15 residues. Unmatched junction bases numbered 4, after V lost 5 bases and J lost 0 bases. Germline V lookup: CDR1 ENHRY, CDR2 SYGVKD. In nucleotides, the CDR3 is TGTGCCATCAGTCGGGACAGCTTCTCTGGAAACACCATATATTTT. Its translation is CAISRDSFSGNTIYF.

The chain joins TRBV27 to TRBJ2-1; 8 nucleotides match TRBD2. The CDR3 contains 14 residues. The junction had 6 bases not matched to a gene; V was cut back by 5 bases and J by 6 bases. The germline CDR1 and CDR2 sequences are MNHEY and SMNVEV (reference sequence). CDR3 sequence: CASSTGTRLNEQFF. CDR3 DNA: TGTGCCAGCAGTACCGGGACTAGACTCAATGAGCAGTTCTTC.

This chain connects TRBV27 to TRBJ2-3, with TRBD2 identical over 12 bases. This CDR3 region has 15 residues. V trimming: 6 bases; J trimming: 2 bases; junction bases outside the gene matches: 3. From germline, CDR1 is MNHEY and CDR2 SMNVEV (reference sequence). The CDR3 protein is CASRGLAGPTDTQYF. CDR3 DNA sequence: TGTGCCAGCAGGGGACTAGCGGGCCCCACAGATACGCAGTATTTT.